Described below is a single TCR beta chain sequence and its context. Its antigen is undetermined. Study results and caveats: Tumor memory CD4+ T cell TCR gene usage was found to cluster with blood and lymph node memory CD4+ cells and with lymph node naive CD4+ cells.

The germline V gene encodes CDR1 MNHEY and CDR2 SVGAGI. The V end lost 6 bases, the J end lost 6 bases, and 6 bases lay between the germline ends. The CDR3 length is 11 residues. A single record per CDR3 protein comes from TCRdb applying MiXCR to the 5' RACE reads. Among nearly 55,000 distinct CDR3 sequences listed, about 25% were seen once. The specimen was tumor-infiltrating naive CD4+ T cells sorted from the breast tumor. Indicated subset: naive CD4+ T cells, CD4+CD45RA+CD25-. The chain recombines TRBV6-5 with TRBJ2-1; D unresolved. This receptor was identified in a female donor with breast cancer. The CDR3 nucleotides read TGTGCCAGCAGCCAGACCAATGAGCAGTTCTTC. Its protein product is CASSQTNEQFF.